This T cell receptor (beta chain) originates from a study of blood T cell repertoires in COVID-19. Followed longitudinally, the Seattle patients had been enrolled during active infection. Data came from immunoSEQ multiplex PCR; TCRdb stores just in-frame clones and leaves some out. Counted here are 75,000 to 95,000 clones, approximately 74% occurring once; the ten biggest clones make up just under 4%. CDR1 is SEHNR and CDR2 is FQNEAQ in the germline V gene (reference sequence). V lost 6 bases and J lost 1, with 9 bases in between. This CDR3 is built from 13 residues. The sample comprised peripheral blood. J is TRBJ1-1 and V is TRBV7-9, with D perhaps matching TRBD1 (5 bases). This sequence was found in a man aged 70-80 years with COVID-19, enrolled during active disease. CDR3 in DNA: TGTGCCAGCAGACGCGGGGCGAACACTGAAGCTTTCTTT. This sequence encodes CASRRGANTEAFF.